The 17 T cell receptor beta chains reported below all come from one sample, sequenced in a study of spatial heterogeneity in lung cancer. Time point reported: blood at routine non-recurrence follow-up after resection. TCRdb re-analysed the 5' RACE reads in MiXCR, keeping a single row per CDR3 protein. The repertoire holds about 100,000 distinct CDR3 sequences, approximately 19% seen once, with about a fifth in the top ten. The sample consisted of PBMCs, taken at follow-up. Source of these receptors: a male donor with early-stage non-small cell lung cancer.

V gene TRBV5-1 combines with J gene TRBJ1-1; D may be TRBD1 (5 bases). Germline CDR1 reads SGHRS; CDR2 reads YFSETQ. This CDR3 is built from 13 residues. V was clipped by 5 bases and J by 8 bases, with 16 bases between them. The CDR3 DNA reads TGCGCCAGCAGTTTCACAGGTGGCAGCGAAGCTTTCTTT. Translation: CASSFTGGSEAFF.

This rearrangement joins TRBV14 to TRBJ1-3; D is unresolved. This CDR3 comprises 14 residues. The V and J ends lost 5 bases and 0 bases respectively, with 8 bases between them. CDR1 and CDR2 from the germline V gene are SGHDN and FVKESK. CDR3 sequence: CASSSGGSGNTIYF. In DNA, the CDR3 is TGTGCCAGCAGCTCCGGTGGCTCTGGAAACACCATATATTTT.

This clonotype was counted at least ten times. The V gene is TRBV6-1, the J gene TRBJ2-4, with 7 positions matching TRBD2. Germline V lookup: CDR1 MNHNS, CDR2 SASEGT. The trim removed 5 bases at V and 0 bases at J, leaving 7 bases unmatched. The CDR3 is 16 residues long. The CDR3 DNA sequence: TGTGCCAGCAGTTCCCTAGCGGATCTAGCCAAAAACATTCAGTACTTC. This gives the protein CASSSLADLAKNIQYF.

This clonotype was counted many times. The chain has TRBV20-1 and TRBJ2-4; D is unclear. V gave up 0 bases and J gave up 4 bases, with 10 bases separating them. The CDR3 runs 14 residues. Germline CDR1 DFQATT, CDR2 SNEGSKA (reference sequence). The CDR3: CSARDPELKNIQYF. The CDR3 bases are TGCAGTGCTAGAGACCCTGAGCTGAAAAACATTCAGTACTTC.

The chain employs TRBV29-1 and TRBJ1-1; the D gene is possibly TRBD1 (5 bases). Germline-derived CDR1 and CDR2 are SQVTM and ANQGSEA. Trimming left V 6 bases short and J 2 bases short, with 13 bases between. The CDR3 has 13 amino acids. The CDR3 loop is CSVLGAYNTEAFF. DNA for the CDR3: TGCAGCGTCCTAGGGGCGTACAACACTGAAGCTTTCTTT. The whole variable domain, filled in from reference TRBV29-1 and TRBJ1-1, reads SAVISQKPSRDICQRGTSLTIQCQVDSQVTMMFWYRQQPGQSLTLIATANQGSEATYESGFVIDKFPISRPNLTFSTLTVSNMSPEDSSIYLCSVLGAYNTEAFFGQGTRLTVV.

This clonotype was picked up a small number of times. The rearrangement joins TRBV12-3 or TRBV12-4 to TRBJ1-4; tentatively, D is TRBD1 (6 bases). The V and J ends lost 6 bases and 10 bases respectively, with 18 bases between them. The CDR3 contains 14 residues. The chain's CDR3 is CASRHSGAPGKLFF. DNA for the CDR3: TGTGCCAGCAGACACTCAGGGGCGCCGGGAAAACTGTTTTTT.

As concerns this clonotype: Being one base from a much bigger clone, this may be a read error. The chain couples TRBV15 to TRBJ2-1; the match to TRBD2 covers 11 bases. Per the germline V gene, CDR1 is LNHNV and CDR2 is YYDKDF (reference sequence). The CDR3 extends over 16 amino acids. CDR3 loop: CVTSRELAGVNNEQFF. In nucleotides, the CDR3 is TGTGTCACCAGCAGAGAACTAGCGGGAGTAAACAATGAGCAGTTCTTC.

The genes are TRBV29-1 and TRBJ1-1, with a weak D call TRBD1 (6 bases). V lost 3 bases and J 6 bases, leaving 23 bases between the germline ends. Germline lookup yields CDR1 SQVTM and CDR2 ANQGSEA. This CDR3 is 16 amino acids long. For the CDR3, the DNA is TGCAGCGTTGAGCGAGGGTGGGGGCCGCCGGGCCCTGAAGCTTTCTTT. Residues: CSVERGWGPPGPEAFF.

Only a few counts were recorded for this clonotype. The genes are TRBV9 and TRBJ2-1, with 9 bases lining up with TRBD1. Germline CDR1 and CDR2: SGDLS and YYNGEE. There are 19 residues in the CDR3. The trim removed 4 bases at V and 1 base at J, leaving 15 bases unmatched. The CDR3 sequence: CASSPGQGRVYGSYNEQFF. Here the CDR3 DNA reads TGTGCCAGCAGCCCCGGACAGGGGCGGGTATATGGTTCCTACAATGAGCAGTTCTTC.

The chain carries TRBV19 and TRBJ2-1; 10 nucleotides line up with TRBD2. Germline trimming cut 6 bases from V and 6 bases from J; bases unmatched to any gene: 8. CDR3 length equals 15 residues. Germline V gene data show CDR1 as LNHDA and CDR2 as SQIVND (reference sequence). CDR3 residues: CASSLSPSGGNEQFF. Here the CDR3 DNA reads TGTGCCAGTAGCCTATCCCCTAGCGGGGGCAATGAGCAGTTCTTC.

The chain is built from TRBV9 and TRBJ2-3, with 8 bases aligning to TRBD2. J gave up 0 bases and V 3 bases, and 6 bases lay outside the gene matches. Looked up from germline, CDR1 is SGDLS and CDR2 is YYNGEE. The CDR3 length is 16 residues. CDR3 sequence reads: CASSERGGLSTDTQYF. In DNA, the CDR3 is TGTGCCAGCAGCGAACGCGGGGGGCTTAGCACAGATACGCAGTATTTT.

This sequence joins TRBV20-1 and TRBJ2-3, with TRBD1 identical over 7 bases. The CDR3 has 13 residues. V was pared by 6 bases and J by 6 bases, with 9 bases of the junction left unmatched. CDR1 and CDR2 from the germline V gene are DFQATT and SNEGSKA (reference sequence). The CDR3 DNA reads as TGCAGTGCCGAAGACAGGGCGAAGGATACGCAGTATTTT. It codes for CSAEDRAKDTQYF.

The V gene is TRBV19, the J gene TRBJ1-1; tentative D call: TRBD1 (5 bases). Trimming cost V 10 bases and J 1 base, with 16 bases left between them. The CDR3 length is 14 residues. The germline V gene encodes CDR1 LNHDA and CDR2 SQIVND (reference sequence). CDR3 coding DNA: TGTGCCATTAAGCGGGCAGGGACGAACACTGAAGCTTTCTTT. Translating it yields CAIKRAGTNTEAFF.

In this sample, this clonotype turned up a few times. This chain links TRBV18 with TRBJ2-1, with 8 bases identical to TRBD1. The V and J ends lost 6 bases and 8 bases, in that order; junction bases with no gene match: 9. CDR1 and CDR2 from the germline V gene are KGHSH and LQKENI. This CDR3 has 14 residues. The CDR3 DNA follows: TGTGCCAGCTCCGGGACAGGAATCCCCGATGAGCAGTTCTTC. Protein sequence: CASSGTGIPDEQFF. The full variable domain, with the rest looked up from reference TRBV18 and TRBJ2-1, is NAGVMQNPRHLVRRRGQEARLRCSPMKGHSHVYWYRQLPEEGLKFMVYLQKENIIDESGMPKERFSAEFPKEGPSILRIQQVVRGDSAAYFCASSGTGIPDEQFFGPGTRLTVL.

CDR3 in amino acids: CASSLDPRLPNNEQFF. The CDR3 DNA is TGCGCCAGCAGCTTGGACCCTCGGCTACCTAACAATGAGCAGTTCTTC. V is TRBV5-1 and J is TRBJ2-1, with D unresolved. The V gene lost 0 bases and the J gene lost 5 bases, with 15 bases spanning the gap. The CDR3 length is 16 residues. Germline CDR1 is SGHRS and CDR2 is YFSETQ.

The V and J genes are TRBV19 and TRBJ1-5; D is possibly TRBD1 (6 bases). Germline V CDR1 and CDR2: LNHDA, SQIVND (reference sequence). The V gene lost 7 bases and the J gene lost 0 bases, with 10 bases spanning the gap. The CDR3 is made up of 14 amino acids. The CDR3 region is CASKVGGSNQPQHF. DNA for the CDR3: TGTGCCAGTAAGGTAGGGGGTAGCAATCAGCCCCAGCATTTT.

The V call is TRBV11-2, the J call TRBJ2-3; D remains ambiguous. The CDR3 has 12 residues. In germline, CDR1 is SGHAT, CDR2 FQNNGV. V dropped 3 bases and J dropped 7 bases, with 8 bases sitting between them. CDR3 sequence: CASSFVGNTQYF. The CDR3 region has the DNA TGTGCCAGCAGCTTTGTTGGGAATACGCAGTATTTT.